This passage covers 11 T cell receptor beta chains from one sample sequenced in a study of early T cells in non-severe SARS-CoV-2 infection. Via MiXCR, TCRdb re-called the 5' RACE reads, giving one row per CDR3 protein. The repertoire holds about 130,000 distinct CDR3 sequences, about 15% seen once, with roughly a fifth in the top ten. Material: whole blood. The source of these receptors is an adult who was a healthcare worker with PCR-confirmed SARS-CoV-2 infection or an uninfected control (not recorded which).

The CDR3 nucleotides are TGTGCCAGCAGCTTGACGGGGGGAGCTTCCTACGAGCAGTACTTC. It yields the protein CASSLTGGASYEQYF. The rearrangement joins TRBV5-4 to TRBJ2-7; 7 nucleotides align to TRBD2. V dropped 1 base and J dropped 1; count of bases not matched to a gene: 5. This CDR3 contains 15 residues. The germline V gene has CDR1 SGHNT and CDR2 YYREEE (reference sequence).

This clonotype was detected many times. This chain uses TRBV20-1 with TRBJ2-7, with D perhaps matching TRBD1 (5 bases). This CDR3 region has 13 residues. From germline, CDR1 is DFQATT and CDR2 SNEGSKA (reference sequence). V was trimmed by 4 bases and J by 2 bases, leaving 12 bases between them. The CDR3: CSATERTTYEQYF. The CDR3 region has the DNA TGCAGTGCTACAGAGAGGACAACCTACGAGCAGTACTTC.

The genes are TRBV18 and TRBJ2-5, with D hard to call. With 1 base removed from V and 6 bases from J, the gap between germline ends came to 6 bases. The length of the CDR3 is 12 residues. Germline V gene data show CDR1 as KGHSH and CDR2 as LQKENI. The CDR3 DNA sequence: TGTGCCAGCTCACCACAAGGGAAGACCCAGTACTTC. Translation gives CASSPQGKTQYF. Looking up the rest from reference TRBV18 and TRBJ2-5 gives the full variable domain: NAGVMQNPRHLVRRRGQEARLRCSPMKGHSHVYWYRQLPEEGLKFMVYLQKENIIDESGMPKERFSAEFPKEGPSILRIQQVVRGDSAAYFCASSPQGKTQYFGPGTRLLVL.

This clonotype was observed a handful of times. The chain recombines TRBV4-1 with TRBJ1-5; D remains ambiguous. In germline, CDR1 is MGHRA, CDR2 YSYEKL. The CDR3 extends over 14 amino acids. Trimming took off 0 bases at V and 6 bases at J, with 9 bases between the two ends. CDR3 residues: CASSQEGEGQPQHF. The CDR3, as DNA: TGCGCCAGCAGCCAAGAGGGCGAGGGTCAGCCCCAGCATTTT.

The chain combines TRBV6-5 with TRBJ2-3, with D perhaps TRBD2 (5 bases). Trimming took off 5 bases at V and 5 bases at J, with 17 bases between the two ends. This CDR3 comprises 15 residues. Germline CDR1 MNHEY, CDR2 SVGAGI. The CDR3 spells CASSPLSGSGDTQYF. CDR3 nucleotides: TGTGCCAGCAGTCCCTTGTCGGGGTCTGGAGATACGCAGTATTTT.

This clonotype has a handful of counts. The chain employs TRBV7-2 and TRBJ1-5; maybe TRBD1 (5 bases). This CDR3 has 14 residues. The germline V and J ends were trimmed by 1 base and 7 bases, with 11 bases remaining between them. The germline V gene has CDR1 SGHTA and CDR2 FQGNSA. CDR3 in amino acids: CASSLVLGEQPQHF. The DNA for the CDR3 is TGTGCCAGCAGCTTAGTCTTGGGGGAACAGCCCCAGCATTTT.

The V and J genes are TRBV10-1 and TRBJ1-1; tentatively, D is TRBD1 (6 bases). Trimming took off 7 bases at V and 1 base at J, with 22 bases between the two ends. Germline assignment: CDR1 WNHNN and CDR2 SYGVQD (reference sequence). The CDR3 runs to 17 residues. CDR3 amino acids: CASTPPGGLMENTEAFF. Written as DNA, the CDR3 is TGCGCCAGCACGCCTCCCGGGGGGCTGATGGAGAACACTGAAGCTTTCTTT.

The chain couples TRBV20-1 to TRBJ2-1; TRBD2 agrees at 12 bases. Germline V lookup: CDR1 DFQATT, CDR2 SNEGSKA (reference sequence). Trimming removed 0 bases from V and 6 bases from J; junction bases left unmatched: 6. CDR3 length equals 16 residues. For the CDR3, the DNA is TGCAGTGCTAGAGATGGGGGGGGACTAGCGGGCAATGAGCAGTTCTTC. Its protein is CSARDGGGLAGNEQFF.

The sample holds a few counts of this clonotype. This chain connects TRBV24-1 to TRBJ2-7, with D perhaps matching TRBD2 (7 bases). The CDR3 is made up of 12 amino acids. Trimming removed 3 bases at V and 6 bases at J, with 8 bases between. Germline CDR1 reads KGHDR; CDR2 reads SFDVKD. CDR3 coding DNA: TGTGCCACCAGTGATGGGGGGGCCGAGCAGTACTTC. It specifies CATSDGGAEQYF.

This clonotype has at least ten counts. The rearrangement uses TRBV12-3 or TRBV12-4 and TRBJ2-1; 10 bases are a match to TRBD2. The trim removed 6 bases at V and 1 base at J, leaving 6 bases unmatched. The CDR3 sequence is 16 residues long. This CDR3 is CASSSSSGGSYNEQFF. The CDR3 region has the DNA TGTGCCAGCAGCTCAAGTAGCGGGGGGTCCTACAATGAGCAGTTCTTC.

This clonotype has a handful of counts. J is TRBJ2-6 and V is TRBV19; TRBD1 or TRBD2 may be the D gene (5 bases each). V was trimmed by 5 bases and J by 0 bases, leaving 17 bases between them. CDR3 size: 18 residues. The germline gives CDR1 LNHDA, CDR2 SQIVND (reference sequence). CDR3 bases: TGTGCCAGTAGTCCGCGAGGGACGGTTAACTCTGGGGCCAACGTCCTGACTTTC. This encodes CASSPRGTVNSGANVLTF.